The 11 T cell receptor beta chains below come from one sample, sequenced in a study of PD-L1 blockade in urothelial cancer. Repertoires were generated with immunoSEQ multiplex PCR, while TCRdb's copy carries only in-frame clones and drops some. The sample has more than 35,000 clones; 90% are singletons. The sample was PBMCs, taken around atezolizumab (anti-PD-L1) treatment. Receptors were obtained from a man in his 70s with urothelial cancer.

A single count supports this clone. V and J are TRBV13 and TRBJ2-2; D remains unclear. The V and J ends lost 0 bases and 4 bases respectively, with 6 bases between them. The CDR3 runs to 14 residues. Germline V gene sequence: CDR1 PRHDT, CDR2 FYEKMQ (reference sequence). In DNA form, the CDR3 reads TGTGCCAGCAGCTTAGGCAGTTCCACCGGGGAGCTGTTTTTT. It encodes CASSLGSSTGELFF.

This chain connects TRBV10-2 to TRBJ2-7, with 9 bases fitting TRBD1. From germline, CDR1 is WSHSY and CDR2 SAAADI. With V trimmed by 0 bases and J by 5 bases, 11 bases remained unmatched. The CDR3 is 17 residues long. CDR3 in amino acids: CASSESLGQGFLDEQYF. CDR3 bases: TGCGCCAGCAGTGAGTCACTGGGACAGGGATTTCTTGACGAGCAGTACTTC.

This chain's CDR3 is CASKLGLALSYEQYF. The DNA of the CDR3 is TGTGCCAGCAAACTAGGACTAGCGCTATCCTACGAGCAGTACTTC. The rearrangement uses TRBV6-1 and TRBJ2-7; 9 bases are shared with TRBD2. The length of the CDR3 is 15 residues. In germline, CDR1 is MNHNS, CDR2 SASEGT. The V gene end was trimmed by 7 bases and the J gene end by 1 base; junction bases not matched to a gene: 8.

The chain joins TRBV21-1 to TRBJ2-5; the table's D call TRBD1 went unverified against the DNA. TRBV21-1 is assigned pseudogene status. The CDR3 is made up of 14 amino acids. This CDR3 reads CAAWTGGLVETQYF. CDR3 DNA: TGTGCCGCTTGGACAGGGGGTCTGGTGGAGACCCAGTACTTC.

V usage is TRBV9 and J usage is TRBJ2-1, with D hard to call. V shed 0 bases and J shed 6 bases, with 13 bases lying between them. The germline V gene encodes CDR1 SGDLS and CDR2 YYNGEE. The CDR3 is 15 residues long. As DNA, the CDR3 is TGTGCCAGCAGCGTAGCCCTCGCATCTACCAATGAGCAGTTCTTC. Translation gives CASSVALASTNEQFF.

The chain links TRBV7-9 to TRBJ2-7; D might be TRBD2 (5 bases). With 4 bases removed from V and 2 bases from J, the gap between germline ends came to 15 bases. Germline CDR1 SEHNR, CDR2 FQNEAQ (reference sequence). This CDR3 spans 15 amino acids. CDR3 sequence: CASSSLSGKAYEQYF. The CDR3 DNA is TGTGCCAGCAGCTCCCTATCCGGGAAAGCCTACGAGCAGTACTTC. The complete variable domain, with remaining parts taken from reference TRBV7-9 and TRBJ2-7, reads DTGVSQNPRHKITKRGQNVTFRCDPISEHNRLYWYRQTLGQGPEFLTYFQNEAQLEKSRLLSDRFSAERPKGSFSTLEIQRTEQGDSAMYLCASSSLSGKAYEQYFGPGTRLTVT.

There are a few counts of this clone. This chain joins TRBV27 and TRBJ2-1, with 9 bases lining up with TRBD2. Per germline, CDR1 MNHEY and CDR2 SMNVEV (reference sequence). J gave up 4 bases and V 0 bases, and 4 bases lay outside the gene matches. This CDR3 contains 16 residues. The CDR3 sequence: CASSLSAGGSYNEQFF. CDR3 in DNA: TGTGCCAGCAGTTTATCGGCGGGAGGGTCTTACAATGAGCAGTTCTTC.

This clone was counted a single time. The chain links TRBV19 to TRBJ2-7; 10 bases are shared with TRBD2. Per germline, CDR1 LNHDA and CDR2 SQIVND (reference sequence). The length of the CDR3 is 15 residues. With 5 bases clipped from V and 2 bases from J, the junction kept 6 bases outside the gene matches. As DNA, the CDR3 is TGTGCCAGTAGTTTAACGGGACTAGCGACCTACGAGCAGTACTTC. This encodes CASSLTGLATYEQYF. Based on the CDR3 plus reference TRBV19 and TRBJ2-7, the full variable domain is DGGITQSPKYLFRKEGQNVTLSCEQNLNHDAMYWYRQDPGQGLRLIYYSQIVNDFQKGDIAEGYSVSREKKESFPLTVTSAQKNPTAFYLCASSLTGLATYEQYFGPGTRLTVT.

This sequence joins TRBV5-6 and TRBJ1-5, with unresolved D. Germline-derived CDR1 and CDR2 are SGHDT and YYEEEE. The CDR3 loop spans 13 amino acids. Trimming took off 2 bases at V and 4 bases at J, with 7 bases between the two ends. CDR3 protein: CASSLAGNQPQHF. CDR3 nucleotides: TGTGCCAGCAGCTTAGCAGGTAATCAGCCCCAGCATTTT.

The J gene is TRBJ1-4, the V gene TRBV5-6; no reliable D call. This CDR3 is 14 amino acids long. V lost 2 bases and J lost 8, with 13 bases in between. The V gene's germline CDR1 is SGHDT and CDR2 YYEEEE. DNA for the CDR3: TGTGCCAGCAGCTTCTACGAGAGGGAGGAAAAACTGTTTTTT. Translated: CASSFYEREEKLFF.

The V call is TRBV5-1, the J call TRBJ1-2; 10 nucleotides align to TRBD1. Germline-derived CDR1 and CDR2 are SGHRS and YFSETQ. Unmatched junction bases numbered 12, after V lost 1 base and J lost 6 bases. The CDR3 is 17 residues long. CDR3 DNA: TGCGCCAGCAGCTTGTACGACAGGACAGGGGGGACAGATGGCTACACCTTC. Its translation is CASSLYDRTGGTDGYTF.